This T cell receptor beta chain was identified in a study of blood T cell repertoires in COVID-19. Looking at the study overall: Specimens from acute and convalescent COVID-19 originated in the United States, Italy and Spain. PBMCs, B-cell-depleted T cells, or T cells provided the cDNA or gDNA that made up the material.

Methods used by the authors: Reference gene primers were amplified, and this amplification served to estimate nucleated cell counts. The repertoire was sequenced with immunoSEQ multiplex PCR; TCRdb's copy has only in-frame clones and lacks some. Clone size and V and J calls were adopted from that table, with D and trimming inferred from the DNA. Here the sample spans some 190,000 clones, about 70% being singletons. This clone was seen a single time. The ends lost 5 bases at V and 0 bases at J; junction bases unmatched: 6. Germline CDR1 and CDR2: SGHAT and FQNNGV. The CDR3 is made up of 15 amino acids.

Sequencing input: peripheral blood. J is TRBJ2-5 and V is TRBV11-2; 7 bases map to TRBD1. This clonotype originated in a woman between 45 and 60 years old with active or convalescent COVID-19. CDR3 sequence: CASSVSGTDQETQYF. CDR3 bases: TGTGCCAGCAGCGTATCCGGGACAGACCAAGAGACCCAGTACTTC.